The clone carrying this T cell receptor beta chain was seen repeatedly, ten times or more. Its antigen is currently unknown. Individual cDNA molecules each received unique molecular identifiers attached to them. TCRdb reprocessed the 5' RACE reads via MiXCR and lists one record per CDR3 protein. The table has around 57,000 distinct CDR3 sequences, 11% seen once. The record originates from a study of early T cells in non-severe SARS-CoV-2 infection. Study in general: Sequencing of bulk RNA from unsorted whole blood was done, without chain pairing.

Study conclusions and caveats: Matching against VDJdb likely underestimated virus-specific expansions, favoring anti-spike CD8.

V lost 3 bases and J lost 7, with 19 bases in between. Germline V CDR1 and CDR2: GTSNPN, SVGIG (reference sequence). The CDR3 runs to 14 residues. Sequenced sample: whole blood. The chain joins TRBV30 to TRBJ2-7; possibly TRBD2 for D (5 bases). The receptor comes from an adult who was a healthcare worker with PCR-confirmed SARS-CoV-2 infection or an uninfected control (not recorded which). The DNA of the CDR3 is TGTGCCTGGAGGGGCTTGGGAGTCAAGGGAGAGCAGTACTTC. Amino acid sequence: CAWRGLGVKGEQYF.